This T cell receptor beta chain was sequenced during a study of regulatory T cells in long-lasting Graves disease. Study in general: Antithyroid drug use was under 3 months in newly diagnosed Graves' patients.

Arm-PCR with iRepertoire HTBI primers amplified the CDR3 regions for these TCR beta libraries. One entry per CDR3 protein results from TCRdb running MiXCR on the multiplex PCR reads. The sample includes 530,000 or so distinct CDR3 sequences, roughly 13% of them seen just once. This CDR3 is 13 amino acids long. Germline CDR1 reads MGHRA; CDR2 reads YSYEKL. Points from the study as a whole: With persistent disease, TRBV28, TRBJ1-2 and TRBJ2-5 were the favored segments.

The time point denotes: newly diagnosed GD, antithyroid drugs for less than 3 months. The TCR library was prepared using RNA isolated from PBMCs. Enrollment of patients was through an endocrinology department in Xi'an, China. With respect to this clonotype: Its antigen is not known.

The sample was also linked to a second study, of T cells in Graves' hyperthyroidism and ophthalmopathy. That paper adds: During a first-round RT-PCR of the TCR CDR3, the HTBI primer set was used.

The specimen was peripheral blood mononuclear cells (PBMCs), collected at new diagnosis, from a patient treated with antithyroid drugs. This receptor was taken from a man between 25 and 39 years old with Graves disease. The chain employs TRBV4-1 and TRBJ2-1, with D perhaps matching TRBD2 (5 bases). The end of the DNA aligns better with TRBJ2-5, so the J call may be wrong. Here the CDR3 reads CASSQGVREYQYF. CDR3 coding DNA: TGCGCCAGCAGCCAAGGGGTTAGGGAGTACCAGTACTTC.